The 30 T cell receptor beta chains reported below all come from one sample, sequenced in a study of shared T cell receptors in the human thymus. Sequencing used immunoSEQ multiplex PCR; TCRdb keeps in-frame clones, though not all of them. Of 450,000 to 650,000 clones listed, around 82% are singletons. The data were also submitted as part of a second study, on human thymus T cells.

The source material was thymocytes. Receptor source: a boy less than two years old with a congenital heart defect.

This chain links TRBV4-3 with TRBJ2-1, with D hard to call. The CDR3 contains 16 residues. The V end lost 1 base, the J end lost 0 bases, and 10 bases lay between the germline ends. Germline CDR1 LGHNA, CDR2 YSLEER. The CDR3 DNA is TGCGCCAGCAGCCAAGTTATGTCTTTCTCCTACAATGAGCAGTTCTTC. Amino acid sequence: CASSQVMSFSYNEQFF.

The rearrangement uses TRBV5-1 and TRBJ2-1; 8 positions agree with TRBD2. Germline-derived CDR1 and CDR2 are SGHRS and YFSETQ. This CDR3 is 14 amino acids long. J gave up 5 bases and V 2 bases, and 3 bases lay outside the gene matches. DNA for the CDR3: TGCGCCAGCAGCTTTAGCGGGAATCACAATGAGCAGTTCTTC. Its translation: CASSFSGNHNEQFF. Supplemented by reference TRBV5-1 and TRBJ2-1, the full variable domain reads KAGVTQTPRYLIKTRGQQVTLSCSPISGHRSVSWYQQTPGQGLQFLFEYFSETQRNKGNFPGRFSGRQFSNSRSEMNVSTLELGDSALYLCASSFSGNHNEQFFGPGTRLTVL.

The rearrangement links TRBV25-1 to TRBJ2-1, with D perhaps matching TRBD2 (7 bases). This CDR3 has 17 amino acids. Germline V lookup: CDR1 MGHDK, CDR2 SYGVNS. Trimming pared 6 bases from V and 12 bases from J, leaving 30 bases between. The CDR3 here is CASRRVISGLGGRGQFF. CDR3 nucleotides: TGTGCCAGCAGACGAGTCATTAGCGGACTAGGGGGTCGGGGGCAGTTCTTC.

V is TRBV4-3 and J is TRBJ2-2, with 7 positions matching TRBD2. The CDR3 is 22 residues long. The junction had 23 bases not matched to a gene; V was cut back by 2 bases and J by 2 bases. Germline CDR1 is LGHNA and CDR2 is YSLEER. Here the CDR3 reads CASSQRSGTTTPEGLNTGELFF. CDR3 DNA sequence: TGCGCCAGCAGCCAAAGATCCGGGACTACTACACCCGAGGGGTTAAACACCGGGGAGCTGTTTTTT.

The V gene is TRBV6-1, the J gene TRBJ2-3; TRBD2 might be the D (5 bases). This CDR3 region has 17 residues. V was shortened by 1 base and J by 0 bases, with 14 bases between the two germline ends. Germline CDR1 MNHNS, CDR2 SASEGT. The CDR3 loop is CASSEGLIATSTDTQYF. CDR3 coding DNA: TGTGCCAGCAGTGAAGGGCTTATAGCGACTAGCACAGATACGCAGTATTTT.

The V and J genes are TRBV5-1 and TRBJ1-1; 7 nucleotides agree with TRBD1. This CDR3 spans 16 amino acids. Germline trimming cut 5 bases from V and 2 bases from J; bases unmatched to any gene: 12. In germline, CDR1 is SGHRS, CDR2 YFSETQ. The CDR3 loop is CASRLGTRGVNTEAFF. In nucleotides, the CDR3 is TGCGCCAGCAGGCTAGGAACCAGGGGGGTAAACACTGAAGCTTTCTTT.

CDR3 amino acids: CASSLVRTASGNTIYF. The CDR3 DNA reads as TGTGCCAGCAGTTTGGTCCGGACAGCCTCTGGAAACACCATATATTTT. The rearrangement joins TRBV28 to TRBJ1-3, with a possible D match to TRBD1 (6 bases). Trimming removed 3 bases at V and 0 bases at J, with 12 bases between. CDR3 length equals 16 residues. Germline lookup yields CDR1 MDHEN and CDR2 SYDVKM.

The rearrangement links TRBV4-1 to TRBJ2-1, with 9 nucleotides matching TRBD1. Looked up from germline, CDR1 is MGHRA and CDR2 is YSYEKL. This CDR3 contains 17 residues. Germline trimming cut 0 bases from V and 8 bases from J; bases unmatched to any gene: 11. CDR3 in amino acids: CASSQELRDRERYEQFF. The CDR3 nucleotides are TGCGCCAGCAGCCAAGAGCTCCGGGACAGGGAAAGGTATGAGCAGTTCTTC.

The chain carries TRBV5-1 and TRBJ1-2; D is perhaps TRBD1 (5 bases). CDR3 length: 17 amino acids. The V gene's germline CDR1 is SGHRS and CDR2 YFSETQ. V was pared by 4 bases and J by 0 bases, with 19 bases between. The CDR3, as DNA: TGCGCCAGCAGCAACTTCCACCAGGGTTGGACTAACTATGGCTACACCTTC. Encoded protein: CASSNFHQGWTNYGYTF. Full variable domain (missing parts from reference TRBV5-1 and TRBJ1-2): KAGVTQTPRYLIKTRGQQVTLSCSPISGHRSVSWYQQTPGQGLQFLFEYFSETQRNKGNFPGRFSGRQFSNSRSEMNVSTLELGDSALYLCASSNFHQGWTNYGYTFGSGTRLTVV.

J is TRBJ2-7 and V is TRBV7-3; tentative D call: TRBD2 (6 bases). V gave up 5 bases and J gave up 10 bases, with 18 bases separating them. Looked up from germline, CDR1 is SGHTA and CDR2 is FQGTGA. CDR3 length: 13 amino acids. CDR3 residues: CASSPTGTELQYF. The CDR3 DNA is TGTGCCAGCAGCCCGACCGGGACTGAGTTACAGTACTTC.

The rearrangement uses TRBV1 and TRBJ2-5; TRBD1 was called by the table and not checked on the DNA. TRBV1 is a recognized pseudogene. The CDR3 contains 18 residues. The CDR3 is CTSSVRTQGNGLQETQYF. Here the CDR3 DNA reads TGCACCAGCAGCGTTAGGACCCAGGGGAACGGGTTGCAAGAGACCCAGTACTTC.

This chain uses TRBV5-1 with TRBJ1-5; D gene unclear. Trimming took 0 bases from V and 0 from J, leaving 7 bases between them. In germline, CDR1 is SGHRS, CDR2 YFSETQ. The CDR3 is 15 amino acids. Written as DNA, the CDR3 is TGCGCCAGCAGCTTGGTACCAGGTAGCAATCAGCCCCAGCATTTT. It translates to CASSLVPGSNQPQHF.

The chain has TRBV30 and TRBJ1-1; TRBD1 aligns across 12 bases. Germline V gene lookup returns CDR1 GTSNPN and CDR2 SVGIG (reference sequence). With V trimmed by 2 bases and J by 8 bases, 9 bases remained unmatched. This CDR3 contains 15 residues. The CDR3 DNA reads TGTGCCTGGAGTATAACAACCGGGACAGGGGGCGAAGCTTTCTTT. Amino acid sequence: CAWSITTGTGGEAFF.

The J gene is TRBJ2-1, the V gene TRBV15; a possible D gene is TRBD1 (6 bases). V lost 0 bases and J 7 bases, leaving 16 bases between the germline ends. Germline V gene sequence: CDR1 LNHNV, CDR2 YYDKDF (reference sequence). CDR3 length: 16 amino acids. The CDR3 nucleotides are TGTGCCACCAGCAGAGATCGGACCTTACAGGGAAATGAGCAGTTCTTC. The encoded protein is CATSRDRTLQGNEQFF.

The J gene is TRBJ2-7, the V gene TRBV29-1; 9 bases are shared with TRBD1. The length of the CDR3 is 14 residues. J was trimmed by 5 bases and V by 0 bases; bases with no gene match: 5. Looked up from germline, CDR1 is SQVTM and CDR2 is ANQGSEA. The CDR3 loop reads CSVEDGDRDHEQYF. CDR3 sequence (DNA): TGCAGCGTTGAAGACGGGGACAGGGACCACGAGCAGTACTTC.

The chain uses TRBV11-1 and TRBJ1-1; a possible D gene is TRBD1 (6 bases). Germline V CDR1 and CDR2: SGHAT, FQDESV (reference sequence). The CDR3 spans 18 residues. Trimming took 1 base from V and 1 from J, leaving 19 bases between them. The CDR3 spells CASSLGGGTPGRNTEAFF. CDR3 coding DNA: TGTGCCAGCAGCTTAGGGGGGGGGACACCGGGGCGGAACACTGAAGCTTTCTTT.

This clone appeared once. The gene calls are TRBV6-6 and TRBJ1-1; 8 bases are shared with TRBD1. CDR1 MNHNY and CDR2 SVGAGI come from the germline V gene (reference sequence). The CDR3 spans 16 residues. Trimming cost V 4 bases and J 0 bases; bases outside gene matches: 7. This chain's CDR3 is CASSFTGGSMNTEAFF. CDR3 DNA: TGTGCCAGCAGTTTCACAGGGGGAAGCATGAACACTGAAGCTTTCTTT.

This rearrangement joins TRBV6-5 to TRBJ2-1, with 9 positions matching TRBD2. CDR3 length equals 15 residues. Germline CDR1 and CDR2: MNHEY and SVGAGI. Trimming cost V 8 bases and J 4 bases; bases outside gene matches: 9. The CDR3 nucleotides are TGTGCCAGCGGGCGGGAGGGCCCCCCTTACAATGAGCAGTTCTTC. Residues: CASGREGPPYNEQFF.

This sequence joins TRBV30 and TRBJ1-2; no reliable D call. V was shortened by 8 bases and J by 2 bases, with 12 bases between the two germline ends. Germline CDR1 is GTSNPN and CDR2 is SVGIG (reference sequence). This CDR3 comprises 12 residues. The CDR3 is CATKTTNYGYTF. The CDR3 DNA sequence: TGTGCCACGAAGACAACAAACTATGGCTACACCTTC. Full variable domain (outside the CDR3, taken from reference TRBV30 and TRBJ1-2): SQTIHQWPATLVQPVGSPLSLECTVEGTSNPNLYWYRQAAGRGLQLLFYSVGIGQISSEVPQNLSASRPQDRQFILSSKKLLLSDSGFYLCATKTTNYGYTFGSGTRLTVV.

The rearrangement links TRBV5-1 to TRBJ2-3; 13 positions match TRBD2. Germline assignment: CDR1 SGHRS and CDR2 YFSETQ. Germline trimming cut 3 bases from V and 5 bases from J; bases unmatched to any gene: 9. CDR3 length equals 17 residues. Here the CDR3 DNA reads TGCGCCAGCAGCTCCAAAGGGACTAGCGGGAAGATAGATACGCAGTATTTT. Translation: CASSSKGTSGKIDTQYF.

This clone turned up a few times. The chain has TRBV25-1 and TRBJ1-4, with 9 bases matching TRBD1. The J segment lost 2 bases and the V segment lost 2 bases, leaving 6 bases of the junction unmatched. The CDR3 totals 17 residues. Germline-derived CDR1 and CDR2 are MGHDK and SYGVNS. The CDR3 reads CASSEETGGVTNEKLFF. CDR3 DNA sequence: TGTGCCAGCAGTGAAGAGACAGGGGGGGTTACTAATGAAAAACTGTTTTTT.

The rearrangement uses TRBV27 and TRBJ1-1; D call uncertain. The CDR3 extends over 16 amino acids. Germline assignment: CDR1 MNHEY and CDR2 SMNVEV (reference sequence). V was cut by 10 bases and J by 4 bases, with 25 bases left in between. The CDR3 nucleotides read TGTGCCACCCTGCGGGCCCTCGAGGGAGAACGCACTGAAGCTTTCTTT. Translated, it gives CATLRALEGERTEAFF.

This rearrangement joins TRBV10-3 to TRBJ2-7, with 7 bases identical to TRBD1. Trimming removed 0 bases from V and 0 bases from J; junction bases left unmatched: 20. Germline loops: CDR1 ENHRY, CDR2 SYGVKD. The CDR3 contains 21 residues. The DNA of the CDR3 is TGTGCCATCAGTGAGTCGAGGGCGATCCCCCCGTGGGCAGGGGGCTCCTACGAGCAGTACTTC. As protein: CAISESRAIPPWAGGSYEQYF.

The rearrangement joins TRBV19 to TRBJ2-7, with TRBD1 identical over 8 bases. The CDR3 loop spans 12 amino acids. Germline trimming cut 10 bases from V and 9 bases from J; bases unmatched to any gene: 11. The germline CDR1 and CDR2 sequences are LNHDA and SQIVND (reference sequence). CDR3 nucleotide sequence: TGTGCCACCCAGACAGGGGCCGGGGGGCAGTACTTC. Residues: CATQTGAGGQYF.

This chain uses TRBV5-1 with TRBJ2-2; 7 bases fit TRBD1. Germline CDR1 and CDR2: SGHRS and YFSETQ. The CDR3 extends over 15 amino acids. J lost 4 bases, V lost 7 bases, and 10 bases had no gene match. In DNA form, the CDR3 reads TGCGCCAGCGAAACCGGGACAGCATTCACCGGGGAGCTGTTTTTT. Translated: CASETGTAFTGELFF.

The chain's CDR3 is CASSLAGEQTIAKNIQYF. CDR3 coding DNA: TGCGCCAGCAGCTTGGCCGGAGAGCAGACCATAGCCAAAAACATTCAGTACTTC. The rearrangement uses TRBV5-1 and TRBJ2-4; D uncertain. V was cut by 0 bases and J by 0 bases, with 16 bases left in between. This CDR3 contains 18 residues. Per germline, CDR1 SGHRS and CDR2 YFSETQ.

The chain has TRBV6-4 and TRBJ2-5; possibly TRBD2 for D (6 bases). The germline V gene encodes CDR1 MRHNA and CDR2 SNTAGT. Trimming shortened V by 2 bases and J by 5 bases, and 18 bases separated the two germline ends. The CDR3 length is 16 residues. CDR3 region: CASSDHPTRELETQYF. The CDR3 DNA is TGTGCCAGCAGTGACCACCCTACCCGGGAGTTGGAGACCCAGTACTTC.

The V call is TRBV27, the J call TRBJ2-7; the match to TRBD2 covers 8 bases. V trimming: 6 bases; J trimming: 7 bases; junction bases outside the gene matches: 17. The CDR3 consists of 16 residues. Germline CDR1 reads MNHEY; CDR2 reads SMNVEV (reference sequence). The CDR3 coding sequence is TGTGCCAGCAGACCCCGCTGGGGACTAGAAGGGTGGGAGCAGTACTTC. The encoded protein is CASRPRWGLEGWEQYF.

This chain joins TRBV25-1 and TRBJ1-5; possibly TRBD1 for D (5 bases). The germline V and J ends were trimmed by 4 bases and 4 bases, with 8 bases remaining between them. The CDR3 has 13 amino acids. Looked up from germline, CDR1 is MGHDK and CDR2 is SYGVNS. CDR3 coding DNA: TGTGCCAGCAGTGGGGGCTGGAATCAGCCCCAGCATTTT. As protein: CASSGGWNQPQHF.

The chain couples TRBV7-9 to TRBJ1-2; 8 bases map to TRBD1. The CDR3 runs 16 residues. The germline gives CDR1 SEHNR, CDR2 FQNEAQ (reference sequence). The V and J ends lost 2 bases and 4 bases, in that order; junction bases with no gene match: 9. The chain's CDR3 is CASSLLRTGSPYGYTF. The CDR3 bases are TGTGCCAGCAGCTTACTAAGGACAGGGAGCCCCTATGGCTACACCTTC.